This T cell receptor (beta chain) emerged from a study of cytomegalovirus exposure and HLA in healthy donors. Germline lookup yields CDR1 MNHNS and CDR2 SASEGT. CDR3 length equals 15 residues. Trimming stripped 4 bases from V and 5 bases from J, with 14 bases between. This clone has just a few counts. Antigen: not known. PCR was performed using 60 Vbeta and 13 Jbeta primers. In the authors' workflow: In a later analysis, of 80 million or so unique beta chains, around 11 million appeared in at least two donors. Clones were sequenced by immunoSEQ multiplex PCR, and TCRdb holds only the in-frame ones, with some missing. V, J and clone size were drawn from that table, and D and trimming were deduced from the DNA. The repertoire holds 150,000 or so clones, with just over 70% as singletons. Study conclusions and caveats: Being indistinguishable, some V segments were excluded, TRBV6-2 and TRBV6-3 among them. When presence/absence was analysed, sequencing depth was taken to be roughly uniform across donors. Reported findings show TCR beta sequences accurately forecast HLA-A and HLA-B alleles in most subjects.

What was sequenced was PBMCs. This clonotype originated in a human donor in good health. This chain links TRBV6-1 with TRBJ2-2; no definite D call. The CDR3 protein is CASSGLAMWTGELFF. CDR3 in DNA: TGTGCCAGCAGTGGACTGGCGATGTGGACCGGGGAGCTGTTTTTT.